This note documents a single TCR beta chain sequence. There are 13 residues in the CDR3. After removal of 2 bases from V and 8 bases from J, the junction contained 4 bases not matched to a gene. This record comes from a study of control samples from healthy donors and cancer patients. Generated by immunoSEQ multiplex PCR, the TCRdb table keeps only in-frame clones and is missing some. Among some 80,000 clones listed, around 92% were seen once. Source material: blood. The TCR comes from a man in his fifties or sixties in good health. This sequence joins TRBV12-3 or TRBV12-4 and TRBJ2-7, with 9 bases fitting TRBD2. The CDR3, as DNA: TGTGCCAGCAGTTTAAGGCTAGCGGGGCAGCAGTACTTC. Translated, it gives CASSLRLAGQQYF.